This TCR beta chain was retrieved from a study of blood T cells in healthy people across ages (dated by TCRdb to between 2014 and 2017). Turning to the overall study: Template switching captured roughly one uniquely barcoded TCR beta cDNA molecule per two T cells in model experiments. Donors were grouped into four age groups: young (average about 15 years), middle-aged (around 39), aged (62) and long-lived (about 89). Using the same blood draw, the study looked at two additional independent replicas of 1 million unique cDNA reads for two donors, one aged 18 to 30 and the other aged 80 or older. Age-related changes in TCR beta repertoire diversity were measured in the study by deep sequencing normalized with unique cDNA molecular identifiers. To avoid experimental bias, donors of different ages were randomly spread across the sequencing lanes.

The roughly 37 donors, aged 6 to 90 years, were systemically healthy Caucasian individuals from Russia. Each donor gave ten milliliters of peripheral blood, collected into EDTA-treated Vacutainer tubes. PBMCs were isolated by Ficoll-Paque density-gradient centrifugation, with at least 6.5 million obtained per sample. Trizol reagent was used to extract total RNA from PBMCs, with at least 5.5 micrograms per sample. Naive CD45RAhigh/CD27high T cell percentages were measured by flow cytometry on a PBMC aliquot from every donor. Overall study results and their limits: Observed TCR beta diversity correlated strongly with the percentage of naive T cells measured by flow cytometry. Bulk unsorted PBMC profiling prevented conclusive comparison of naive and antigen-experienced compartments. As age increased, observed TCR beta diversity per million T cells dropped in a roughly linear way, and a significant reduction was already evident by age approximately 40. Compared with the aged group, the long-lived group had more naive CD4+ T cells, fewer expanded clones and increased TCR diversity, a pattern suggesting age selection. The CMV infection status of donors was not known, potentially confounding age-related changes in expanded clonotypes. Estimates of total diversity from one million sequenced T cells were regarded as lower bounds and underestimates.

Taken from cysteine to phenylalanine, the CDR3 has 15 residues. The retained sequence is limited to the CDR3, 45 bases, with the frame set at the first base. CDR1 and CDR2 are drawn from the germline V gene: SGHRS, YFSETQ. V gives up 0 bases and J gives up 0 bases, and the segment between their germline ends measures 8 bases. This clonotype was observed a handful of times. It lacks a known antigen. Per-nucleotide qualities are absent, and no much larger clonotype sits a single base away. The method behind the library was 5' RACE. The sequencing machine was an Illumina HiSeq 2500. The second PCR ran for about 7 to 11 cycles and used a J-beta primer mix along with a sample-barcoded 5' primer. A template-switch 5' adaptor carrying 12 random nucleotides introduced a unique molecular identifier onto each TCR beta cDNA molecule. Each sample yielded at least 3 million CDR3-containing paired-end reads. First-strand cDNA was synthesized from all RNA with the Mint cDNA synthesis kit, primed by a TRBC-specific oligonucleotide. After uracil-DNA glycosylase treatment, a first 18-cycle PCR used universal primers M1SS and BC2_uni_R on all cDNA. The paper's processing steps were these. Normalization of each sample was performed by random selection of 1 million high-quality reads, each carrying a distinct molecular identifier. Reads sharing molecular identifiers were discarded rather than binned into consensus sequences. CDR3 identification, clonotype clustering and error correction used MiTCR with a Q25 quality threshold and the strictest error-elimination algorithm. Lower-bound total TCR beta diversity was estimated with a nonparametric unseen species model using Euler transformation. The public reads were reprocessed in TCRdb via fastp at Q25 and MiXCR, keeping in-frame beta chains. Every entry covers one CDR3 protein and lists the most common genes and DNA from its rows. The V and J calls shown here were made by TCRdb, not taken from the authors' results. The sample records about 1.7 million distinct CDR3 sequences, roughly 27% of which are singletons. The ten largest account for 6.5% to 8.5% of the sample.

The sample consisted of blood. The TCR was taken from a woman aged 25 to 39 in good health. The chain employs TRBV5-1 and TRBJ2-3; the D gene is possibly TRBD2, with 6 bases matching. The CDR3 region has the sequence CASSLGLVSTDTQYF. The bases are TGCGCCAGCAGCTTGGGACTAGTTAGCACAGATACGCAGTATTTT.